These T cell receptor beta chains were read from a single sample in a study of blood T cells in healthy people across ages. TCRdb processed the 5' RACE reads anew with MiXCR; each CDR3 protein has one entry. The repertoire holds roughly 1.6 million distinct CDR3 sequences, roughly 32% seen once, with roughly 12% in the top ten. The specimen sequenced was blood. The receptors stem from a woman aged 25 to 45 in good health. CDR3s include the opening cysteine and the closing phenylalanine or tryptophan. The order of the fields is D gene, V gene, clone size, J gene, CDR3 DNA, CDR3 protein. A D gene is named only where the DNA matches it firmly. Where a row states a size, it is once, few, many or the class of an expanded clone; other rows omit it.

D gene: .
V gene: TRBV30
clone size: few
J gene: TRBJ1-4
CDR3 DNA: TGTGCCTGGCGGTGGGGGACTAATGAAAAACTGTTTTTT
CDR3 protein: CAWRWGTNEKLFF

D gene: .
V gene: TRBV5-6
clone size: .
J gene: TRBJ2-7
CDR3 DNA: TGTGCCGGCAGCACCCTTAGCTACGAGCAGTACTTC
CDR3 protein: CAGSTLSYEQYF

D gene: TRBD2
V gene: TRBV7-6
clone size: few
J gene: TRBJ2-5
CDR3 DNA: TGTGCCAGCAGGTCCTTAGCGGGGGCCGGACAAGAGACCCAGTACTTC
CDR3 protein: CASRSLAGAGQETQYF

D gene: .
V gene: TRBV11-2
clone size: .
J gene: TRBJ2-3
CDR3 DNA: TGTGCCAGCAGCTTAACCCGAGGGATGGGCTGGGCAGATACGCAGTATTTT
CDR3 protein: CASSLTRGMGWADTQYF

D gene: .
V gene: TRBV15
clone size: .
J gene: TRBJ2-7
CDR3 DNA: TGTGCCACCAGCAGAGATCGAACCTCCTACGAGCAGTACTTC
CDR3 protein: CATSRDRTSYEQYF

D gene: TRBD1
V gene: TRBV7-8
clone size: .
J gene: TRBJ2-7
CDR3 DNA: TGTGCCAGCAGCCTAAGACAGGGGGTCTACGAGCAGTACTTC
CDR3 protein: CASSLRQGVYEQYF

D gene: .
V gene: TRBV5-1
clone size: few
J gene: TRBJ2-2
CDR3 DNA: TGCGCCAGCAGCTTGGCACTAGCCACCGGGGAGCTGTTTTTT
CDR3 protein: CASSLALATGELFF

D gene: TRBD1
V gene: TRBV24-1
clone size: .
J gene: TRBJ2-3
CDR3 DNA: TGTGCCACCAGTGACCGGGACAGATCTAGCACAGATACGCAGTATTTT
CDR3 protein: CATSDRDRSSTDTQYF

D gene: TRBD2
V gene: TRBV4-1
clone size: .
J gene: TRBJ2-3
CDR3 DNA: TGCACCAGCAGGCCGGGACTACCCGGGGATACGCAGTATTTT
CDR3 protein: CTSRPGLPGDTQYF

D gene: TRBD2
V gene: TRBV11-2
clone size: .
J gene: TRBJ2-5
CDR3 DNA: TGTGCCAGCAGCTTTTTGGGGGAGGGCACGGGCGAGACCCAGTACTTC
CDR3 protein: CASSFLGEGTGETQYF